This T cell receptor beta chain was observed in a study of blood T cell repertoires in COVID-19. Study details: The study drew acute and convalescent COVID-19 samples from the United States, Italy and Spain. Nucleic acid was either cDNA or gDNA, and it came from T cells, B-cell-depleted T cells, or PBMCs.

The V end lost 7 bases, the J end lost 2 bases, and 11 bases lay between the germline ends. Germline-derived CDR1 and CDR2 are LNHDA and SQIVND (reference sequence). The CDR3 loop spans 13 amino acids. This clone has more than one count but fewer than ten. Measured with immunoSEQ multiplex PCR; TCRdb has only the in-frame clones, and not every one. The profile shows roughly 250,000 clones, 84% of them singletons. The sample taken for sequencing was peripheral blood. The genes are TRBV19 and TRBJ1-1; tentative D call: TRBD1 (5 bases). This TCR came from a human donor in a cohort sampled during active COVID-19. The CDR3 loop is CASTDRTNTEAFF. The CDR3 DNA reads as TGTGCCAGTACCGACAGAACTAACACTGAAGCTTTCTTT.